Below, one T cell receptor beta chain is given with its context. The data belong to a study of cytomegalovirus exposure and HLA in healthy donors. Some clones are missing from TCRdb's copy, which holds only in-frame ones; the method was immunoSEQ multiplex PCR. The table has more than 140,000 clones, 85% to 90% seen once; the top ten hold about 3%. Trimming took 5 bases from V and 5 from J; bases not matched to a gene: 14. The CDR3 has 16 residues. In germline, CDR1 is SGHVS, CDR2 FQNEAQ. The sequenced sample was PBMCs. This TCR derives from a woman younger than 35 in good health and CMV-seropositive. V gene TRBV7-8 combines with J gene TRBJ2-7; 8 bases are a match to TRBD1. CDR3 DNA: TGTGCCAGCAGCCCCCAAACCGGGACAGGTGGAAACGAGCAGTACTTC. It codes for CASSPQTGTGGNEQYF.